A single T cell receptor (beta chain) is shown here with its context. Its target is unknown. This specimen belongs to a study of cytomegalovirus exposure and HLA in healthy donors. Overall study results and limits: Rates of TCR association differed by HLA locus in a later analysis, with DRB1 highest and HLA-C lowest. Later analysis demonstrated an association between a missense DCLRE1C variant and TCR beta V- and J-gene trimming.

PCR used 60 Vbeta primers and 13 Jbeta primers. Per the original methods: It was a later analysis that counted tens of millions of unique TCR beta chains, of which some 9.9 million were shared. The protocol was immunoSEQ multiplex PCR, while the TCRdb copy is restricted to in-frame clones and leaves out a portion. D and trimming were read from the DNA, whereas the V and J calls and clone size are those reported in that table. Among under 200,000 clones, about three quarters were seen once, and the ten largest hold 2.5% to 3.5%. V lost 5 bases and J lost 5, with 10 bases in between. CDR1 is SGHRS, CDR2 YFSETQ, per germline. The CDR3 has 12 amino acids.

This sequence joins TRBV5-1 and TRBJ2-5, with D possibly being TRBD2 (6 bases). This receptor was taken from a middle-aged woman in good health and CMV-seronegative. The material sequenced was PBMCs. CDR3 sequence: CASRGGMETQYF. The CDR3 DNA sequence: TGCGCCAGCAGGGGAGGAATGGAGACCCAGTACTTC.